This T cell receptor (beta chain) was found in a study of shared clonotypes between healthy human individuals. Study as a whole: The plates for each donor numbered three CD4 naive, three CD4 memory, two CD8 naive and one CD8 memory.

Overall study results and limits: There were few donors, and this limited the genetic and exposure-history diversity represented.

Assay used: immunoSEQ multiplex PCR; TCRdb lists only in-frame clones, some missing. Of hundreds of thousands of clones listed, roughly 72% were seen once; the top ten hold about 1.8%. This clone was picked up a small number of times. Its specificity is not known. The sample comprised memory CD4+ T cells sorted from blood. Subset denoted: CD45RA-negative fraction. The sequence derives from a woman in her twenties or thirties in good health.

CDR3 in amino acids: CASSLFAGGPKNIQYF. CDR3 coding DNA: TGTGCCAGCAGTTTATTTGCGGGAGGGCCCAAAAACATTCAGTACTTC. This chain links TRBV28 with TRBJ2-4; the match to TRBD2 covers 9 bases. Losses at the gene ends were 1 base for V and 2 bases for J; bases not matched to a gene: 3. The germline V gene encodes CDR1 MDHEN and CDR2 SYDVKM. This CDR3 spans 16 amino acids.